This entry concerns a single TCR beta chain. Its specificity is not known. The data were taken from a study of T cell repertoires in cytomegalovirus infection. Study-wide background: CMV epitopes, recently identified HLA-C-restricted and well-studied HLA-B-restricted, were used. Both a matching HLA type and CMV infection were indicated by public TCR beta signatures. Findings and limits, study-wide: Adding up the frequency of public TCR beta families identified people who carried CMV plus the relevant HLA. It was HLA-C-restricted CMV-specific TCR beta clonotypes that dominated the response ex vivo.

TCRdb reprocessed the reads via MiXCR and lists one record per CDR3 protein. The profile shows roughly 730,000 distinct CDR3 sequences, approximately 33% of them singletons. The germline CDR1 and CDR2 sequences are SGHVS and FQNEAQ. The CDR3 contains 16 residues. Trimming took 2 bases from V and 0 from J; bases not matched to a gene: 5. V gene TRBV7-8 combines with J gene TRBJ2-3; 7 bases line up with TRBD2. The source is a human donor in good health (CMV status not recorded). Some clones in this sample may be carry-over from other donors' samples. Sequenced material: cultured PBMCs, taken from culture after CMV antigen stimulation. CDR3 bases: TGTGCCAGCAGCTTATCCCCAGCGGGGAGCACAGATACGCAGTATTTT. It is translated as CASSLSPAGSTDTQYF.